This is a list of T cell receptor beta chains from one sample in a study of OX40 agonist ivuxolimab in advanced cancers. Only in-frame clones appear in the TCRdb table, and some are missing; sequencing was by immunoSEQ multiplex PCR. Among nearly 60,000 clones listed, 75% to 90% were seen once. The sequencing used CD4+ or CD8+ T cells sorted from blood, collected in a trial of the OX40 agonist ivuxolimab. These receptors all come from an adult with an advanced solid tumor such as melanoma, head and neck, liver or kidney cancer. Both conserved end residues are part of each CDR3. The order of the fields is clone size, D gene, V gene, J gene, CDR3 DNA, CDR3 protein. A D gene is named only where the DNA matches it firmly. The size of a clone is reported for some rows only, either as once, few or many, or as a class for expanded clones.

.	TRBD2	TRBV7-2	TRBJ2-7	TGTGCCAGCAGCCGATTAGCGGGAGGGCCGTACGAGCAGTACTTC	CASSRLAGGPYEQYF
.	.	TRBV13	TRBJ2-1	TGTGCCAGCAGCTCCGCGACATCTGCGGGGAGAGATGAGCAGTTCTTC	CASSSATSAGRDEQFF
.	.	TRBV10-3	TRBJ1-1	TGTGCCACCGGGTTCAGTGAAGGCACTGAAGCTTTCTTT	CATGFSEGTEAFF
once	.	TRBV11-2	TRBJ2-3	TGTGCCAGCAGCTCCCACAGGCCCAGCACAGATACGCAGTATTTT	CASSSHRPSTDTQYF
.	TRBD2	TRBV9	TRBJ2-5	TGTGCCAGCAGCGTGACTAGCGGCAAAGAGACCCAGTACTTC	CASSVTSGKETQYF
.	.	TRBV19	TRBJ1-5	TGTGCCAGTAGTGTTTCGGAGAATAGCAATCAGCCCCAGCATTTT	CASSVSENSNQPQHF
.	.	TRBV6-5	TRBJ1-2	TGTGCCAGCAGGTCAGAGGCGATCTTCTATGGCTACACCTTC	CASRSEAIFYGYTF
few	TRBD1	TRBV6-6	TRBJ1-1	TGTGCCAGCATCAAACAGGGGAATGAAGCTTTCTTT	CASIKQGNEAFF
.	.	TRBV30	TRBJ1-4	TGTGCCTGGAGTGTTGGGAGCCGGGAAAAACTGTTTTTT	CAWSVGSREKLFF
.	.	TRBV10-3	TRBJ1-5	TGTGCCATCTCACAGGAGGCCCAGCCCCAGCATTTT	CAISQEAQPQHF
.	.	TRBV6-1	TRBJ2-1	TGTGCCAGCAAGGGGCGGGTGAGGGGTGAGCAGTTCTTC	CASKGRVRGEQFF
.	TRBD1	TRBV2	TRBJ2-5	TGTGCCAGCAGTTTACAGGGGCTTGAAGAGACCCAGTACTTC	CASSLQGLEETQYF
.	.	TRBV30	TRBJ2-3	TGTGCCTGGAGGAGGGATCCCACAGATACGCAGTATTTT	CAWRRDPTDTQYF
once	TRBD2	TRBV28	TRBJ2-1	TGTGCCAGTTTAGCGGGAGGGTCGTACAATGAGCAGTTCTTC	CASLAGGSYNEQFF
.	.	TRBV7-9	TRBJ2-7	TGTGCCAGCAGCGCCAGGGGTACGGCCGAGCAGTACTTC	CASSARGTAEQYF
.	.	TRBV18	TRBJ2-4	TGTGCCAGCTCCCCTGCCCAAGAAAACATTCAGTACTTC	CASSPAQENIQYF
.	.	TRBV29-1	TRBJ2-3	TGCAGCGTTGACTCCTCAACAGATACGCAGTATTTT	CSVDSSTDTQYF
.	.	TRBV7-9	TRBJ1-2	TGTGCCAGCAGCATCGCCCGGGACAGCTACACCTTC	CASSIARDSYTF
.	.	TRBV19	TRBJ2-2	TGTGCCAGCATCTCCTTCGGGGTCACCGGGGAGCTGTTTTTT	CASISFGVTGELFF
.	TRBD2	TRBV5-4	TRBJ2-5	TGTGCCAGCAGCTATAGCGGGAGTATGGAGACCCAGTACTTC	CASSYSGSMETQYF
.	TRBD2	TRBV2	TRBJ2-1	TGTGCCAGCAGCAGACTAGCGGGAGCCTACAATGAGCAGTTCTTC	CASSRLAGAYNEQFF
.	TRBD2	TRBV7-2	TRBJ2-7	TGTGCCAGCAGCTTAGGACTAGCGGGAGCCTACGAGCAGTACTTC	CASSLGLAGAYEQYF
.	.	TRBV29-1	TRBJ2-1	TGCAGCGGATTAGGGTCCCATGAGCAGTTCTTC	CSGLGSHEQFF
once	TRBD2	TRBV10-3	TRBJ2-1	TGTGCCATCAGGACTAGCGGGACCCTCCCCTCCTACAATGAGCAGTTCTTC	CAIRTSGTLPSYNEQFF
few	.	TRBV19	TRBJ2-7	TGTGCCAGTAGTCCAAGGACAGTCTACGAGCAGTACTTC	CASSPRTVYEQYF
.	TRBD1	TRBV19	TRBJ2-7	TGTGCCAGTAGTATTGGACAGGGGGCCTACGAGCAGTACTTC	CASSIGQGAYEQYF
.	.	TRBV2	TRBJ1-2	TGTGCCAGCAGTGAAGAAAACAGTAGTAGCTATGGCTACACCTTC	CASSEENSSSYGYTF
.	.	TRBV6-1	TRBJ2-7	TGTGCCAGCAGAGCACTCGCAACCTACGAGCAGTACTTC	CASRALATYEQYF
.	.	TRBV28	TRBJ2-5	TGTGCCAGCAGTTTAGCGGGGGCCCGGGAGACCCAGTACTTC	CASSLAGARETQYF
.	TRBD1	TRBV7-3	TRBJ1-1	TGTGCCAGCAGCCCAGGGACAGGGGGCTTCGCTTTCTTT	CASSPGTGGFAFF
.	.	TRBV6-1	TRBJ2-6	TGTGCCAGCAGTGGAGGCTCTGGGGCCAACGTCCTGACTTTC	CASSGGSGANVLTF
.	.	TRBV7-9	TRBJ1-6	TGTGCCAGCAGCTCCGATGGGAATTCACCCCTCCACTTT	CASSSDGNSPLHF
.	.	TRBV19	TRBJ1-2	TGTGCCAGTAGCAACTCCGTCGGTGGAGGCTACACCTTC	CASSNSVGGGYTF
.	.	TRBV30	TRBJ1-2	TGTGCCTGGGGTGTTAACTATGGCTACACCTTC	CAWGVNYGYTF
.	.	TRBV5-1	TRBJ2-7	TGCGCCAGCAGTCTTGACAGGATCGAGCAGTACTTC	CASSLDRIEQYF
few	.	TRBV6-6	TRBJ2-1	TGTGCCAGCAGTCGGACCGGGACTCGTAACAATGAGCAGTTCTTC	CASSRTGTRNNEQFF
once	TRBD2	TRBV9	TRBJ2-4	TGTGCCAGCAGCCCTAGCGGGAGTGAGAACATTCAGTACTTC	CASSPSGSENIQYF
once	.	TRBV2	TRBJ1-4	TGTGCCTCATGCGGAACGGCAGGGTCCGAAAAACTGTTTTTT	CASCGTAGSEKLFF
.	.	TRBV15	TRBJ1-4	TGTGCCACCAGCAGAGATACAGGGCCACTGTTTTTT	CATSRDTGPLFF
.	.	TRBV28	TRBJ2-2	TGTGCCAGCTTCGTAAGCGACACCGGGGAGCTGTTTTTT	CASFVSDTGELFF
.	.	TRBV6-6	TRBJ1-1	TGTGCCAGCAGTGTACAGGGAGACACTGAAGCTTTCTTT	CASSVQGDTEAFF
.	TRBD2	TRBV28	TRBJ2-7	TGTGCCAGCAGCAATTCTGGGGCGGGAGGGGAGTACGAGCAGTACTTC	CASSNSGAGGEYEQYF
.	.	TRBV6-5	TRBJ2-7	TGTGCCAGCGCTGGGCCAGCCTACGAGCAGTACTTC	CASAGPAYEQYF
.	.	TRBV5-6	TRBJ1-5	TGTGCCAGCAGCTTGGCCAGCAGAAATCAGCCCCAGCATTTT	CASSLASRNQPQHF
.	.	TRBV28	TRBJ1-6	TGTGCCAGCAGTCCCACAGGGTTGGGGAATTCACCCCTCCACTTT	CASSPTGLGNSPLHF
.	TRBD1	TRBV28	TRBJ1-1	TGTGCCAGCAGTTTAACAGGGGGGACTGAAGCTTTCTTT	CASSLTGGTEAFF
.	TRBD1	TRBV4-3	TRBJ2-7	TGCGCCAGCAGCCAAGATCGGACAGGGGGCTCCGAGCAGTACTTC	CASSQDRTGGSEQYF
.	TRBD1	TRBV6-5	TRBJ2-7	TGTGCCAGCAGTTTGGGACAGATATCCTACGAGCAGTACTTC	CASSLGQISYEQYF
.	.	TRBV5-6	TRBJ1-2	TGTGCCAGCAGCTTGGGACCTGGGAGTGGCTACACCTTC	CASSLGPGSGYTF
.	.	TRBV11-3	TRBJ1-1	TGTGCCAGCAGCCCCTCTTACGGGAACACTGAAGCTTTCTTT	CASSPSYGNTEAFF
.	.	TRBV25-1	TRBJ1-4	TGTGCCAGCAGGCTGACGGATGAAAAACTGTTTTTT	CASRLTDEKLFF
once	.	TRBV6-5	TRBJ2-3	TGTGCCAGCAGTTACTCGTGGGGGGCCCGCACAGATACGCAGTATTTT	CASSYSWGARTDTQYF